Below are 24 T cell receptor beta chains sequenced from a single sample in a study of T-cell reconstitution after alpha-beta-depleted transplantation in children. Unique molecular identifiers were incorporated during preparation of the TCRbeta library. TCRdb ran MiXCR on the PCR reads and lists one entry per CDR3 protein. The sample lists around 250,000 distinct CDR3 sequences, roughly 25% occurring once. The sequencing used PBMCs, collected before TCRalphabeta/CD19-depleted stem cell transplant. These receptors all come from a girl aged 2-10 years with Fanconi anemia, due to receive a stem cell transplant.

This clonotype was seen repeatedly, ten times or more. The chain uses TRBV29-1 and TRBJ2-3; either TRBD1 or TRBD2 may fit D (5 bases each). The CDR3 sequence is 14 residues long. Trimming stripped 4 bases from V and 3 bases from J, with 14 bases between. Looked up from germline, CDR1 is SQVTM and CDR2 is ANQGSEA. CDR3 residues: CSVAGVRETDTQYF. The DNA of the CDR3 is TGCAGCGTTGCGGGCGTCAGGGAGACAGATACGCAGTATTTT.

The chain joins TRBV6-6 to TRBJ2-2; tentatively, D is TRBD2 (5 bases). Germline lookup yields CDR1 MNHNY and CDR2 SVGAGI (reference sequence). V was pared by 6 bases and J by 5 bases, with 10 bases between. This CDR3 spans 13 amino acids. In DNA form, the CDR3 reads TGTGCCAGCAGGGGTAGCGCGACCGGGGAGCTGTTTTTT. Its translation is CASRGSATGELFF.

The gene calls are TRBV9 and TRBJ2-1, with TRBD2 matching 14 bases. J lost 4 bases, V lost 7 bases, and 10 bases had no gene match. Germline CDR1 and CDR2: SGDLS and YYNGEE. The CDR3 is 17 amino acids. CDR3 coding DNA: TGTGCCAGCCGGGATATGGGACTAGCGGGAGAATACAATGAGCAGTTCTTC. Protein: CASRDMGLAGEYNEQFF.

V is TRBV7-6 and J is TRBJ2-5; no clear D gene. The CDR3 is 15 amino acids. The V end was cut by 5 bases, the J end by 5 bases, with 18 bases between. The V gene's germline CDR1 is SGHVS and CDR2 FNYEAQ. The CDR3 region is CASSNSPRAFETQYF. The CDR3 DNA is TGTGCCAGCAGCAACAGTCCACGGGCTTTCGAGACCCAGTACTTC. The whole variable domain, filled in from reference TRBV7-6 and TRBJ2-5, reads GAGVSQSPRYKVTKRGQDVALRCDPISGHVSLYWYRQALGQGPEFLTYFNYEAQQDKSGLPNDRFSAERPEGSISTLTIQRTEQRDSAMYRCASSNSPRAFETQYFGPGTRLLVL.

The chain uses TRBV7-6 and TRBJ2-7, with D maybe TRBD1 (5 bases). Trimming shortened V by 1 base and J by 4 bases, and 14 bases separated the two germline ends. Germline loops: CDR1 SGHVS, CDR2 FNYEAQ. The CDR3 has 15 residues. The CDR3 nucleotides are TGTGCCAGCAGCTTAGTGGGGCTAGTAACATACGAGCAGTACTTC. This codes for CASSLVGLVTYEQYF.

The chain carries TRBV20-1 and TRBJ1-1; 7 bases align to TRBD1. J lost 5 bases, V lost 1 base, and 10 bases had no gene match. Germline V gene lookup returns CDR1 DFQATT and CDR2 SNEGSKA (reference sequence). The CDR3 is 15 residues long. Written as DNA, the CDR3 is TGCAGTGCTAGAGTGGTGGCAGGGGGAGATACTGAAGCTTTCTTT. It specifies CSARVVAGGDTEAFF.

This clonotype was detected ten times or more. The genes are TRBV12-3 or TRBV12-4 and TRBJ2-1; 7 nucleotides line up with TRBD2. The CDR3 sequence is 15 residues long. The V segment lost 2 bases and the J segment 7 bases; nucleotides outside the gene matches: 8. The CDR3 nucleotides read TGTGCCAGCAGTTTACTTCGCGGGAGTTGGAATGAGCAGTTCTTC. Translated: CASSLLRGSWNEQFF.

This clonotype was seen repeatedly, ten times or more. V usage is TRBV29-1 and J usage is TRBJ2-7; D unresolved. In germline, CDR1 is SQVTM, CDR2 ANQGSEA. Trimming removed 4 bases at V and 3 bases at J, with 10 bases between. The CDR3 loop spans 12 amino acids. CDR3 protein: CSVVVLGYEQYF. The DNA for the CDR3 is TGCAGCGTTGTCGTCCTGGGCTACGAGCAGTACTTC.

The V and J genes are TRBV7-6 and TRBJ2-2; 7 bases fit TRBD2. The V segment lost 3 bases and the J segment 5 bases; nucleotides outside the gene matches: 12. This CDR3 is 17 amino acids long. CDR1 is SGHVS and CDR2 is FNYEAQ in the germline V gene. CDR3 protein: CASSLSGRAPRTGELFF. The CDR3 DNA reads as TGTGCCAGCAGCTTGAGTGGGAGGGCCCCGCGAACCGGGGAGCTGTTTTTT. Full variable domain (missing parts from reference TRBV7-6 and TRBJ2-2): GAGVSQSPRYKVTKRGQDVALRCDPISGHVSLYWYRQALGQGPEFLTYFNYEAQQDKSGLPNDRFSAERPEGSISTLTIQRTEQRDSAMYRCASSLSGRAPRTGELFFGEGSRLTVL.

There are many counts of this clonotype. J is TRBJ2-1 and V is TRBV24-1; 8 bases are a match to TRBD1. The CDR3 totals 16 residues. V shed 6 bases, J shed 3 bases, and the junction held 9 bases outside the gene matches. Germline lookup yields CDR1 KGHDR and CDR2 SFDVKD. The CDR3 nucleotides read TGTGCCACCAGTTCCCTCGACAGGGGAGGCTACAATGAGCAGTTCTTC. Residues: CATSSLDRGGYNEQFF.

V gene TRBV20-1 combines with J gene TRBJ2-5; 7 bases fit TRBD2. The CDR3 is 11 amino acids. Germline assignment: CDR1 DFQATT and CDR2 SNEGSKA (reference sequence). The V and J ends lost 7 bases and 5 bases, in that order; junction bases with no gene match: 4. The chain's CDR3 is CSGDGGETQYF. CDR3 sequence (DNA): TGCAGTGGTGACGGGGGGGAGACCCAGTACTTC.

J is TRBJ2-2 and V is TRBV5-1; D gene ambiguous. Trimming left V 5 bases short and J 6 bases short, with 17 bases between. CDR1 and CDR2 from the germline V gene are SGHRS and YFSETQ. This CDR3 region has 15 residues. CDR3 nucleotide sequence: TGCGCCAGCAGTAGGACCGCCAAAGGGTCCGGGGAGCTGTTTTTT. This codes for CASSRTAKGSGELFF.

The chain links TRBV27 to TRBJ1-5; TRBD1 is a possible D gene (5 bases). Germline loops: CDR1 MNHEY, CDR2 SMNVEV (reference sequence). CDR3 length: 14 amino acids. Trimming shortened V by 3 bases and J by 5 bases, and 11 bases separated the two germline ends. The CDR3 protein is CASSFNGAHQPQHF. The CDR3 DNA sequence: TGTGCCAGCAGTTTTAATGGGGCTCATCAGCCCCAGCATTTT.

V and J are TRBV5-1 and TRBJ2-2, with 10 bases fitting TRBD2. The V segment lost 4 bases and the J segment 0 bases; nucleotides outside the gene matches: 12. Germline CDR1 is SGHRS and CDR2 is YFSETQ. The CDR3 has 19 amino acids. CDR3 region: CASSRTPTSGAANTGELFF. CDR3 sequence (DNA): TGCGCCAGCAGCCGGACCCCCACTAGCGGGGCTGCGAACACCGGGGAGCTGTTTTTT.

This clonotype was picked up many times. CDR3 protein: CSAQLSASSYNEQFF. CDR3 nucleotides: TGCAGTGCTCAACTTAGCGCTAGCTCCTACAATGAGCAGTTCTTC. V usage is TRBV20-1 and J usage is TRBJ2-1, with D possibly TRBD2 on 5 matching bases. Germline CDR1 reads DFQATT; CDR2 reads SNEGSKA (reference sequence). Trimming cost V 5 bases and J 0 bases, with 14 bases left between them. CDR3 length equals 15 residues.

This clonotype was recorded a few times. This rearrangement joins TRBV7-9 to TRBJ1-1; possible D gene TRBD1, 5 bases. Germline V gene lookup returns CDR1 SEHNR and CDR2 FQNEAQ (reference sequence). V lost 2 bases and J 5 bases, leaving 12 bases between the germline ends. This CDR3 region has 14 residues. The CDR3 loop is CASSLKGSGTEAFF. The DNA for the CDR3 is TGTGCCAGCAGCTTAAAGGGGAGTGGAACTGAAGCTTTCTTT.

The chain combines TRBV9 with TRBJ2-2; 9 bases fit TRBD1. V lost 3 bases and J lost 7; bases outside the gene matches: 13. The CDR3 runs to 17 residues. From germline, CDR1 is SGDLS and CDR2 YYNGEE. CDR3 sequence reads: CASSGEFRDRVVGELFF. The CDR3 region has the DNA TGTGCCAGCAGCGGGGAATTCCGGGACAGGGTCGTCGGGGAGCTGTTTTTT.

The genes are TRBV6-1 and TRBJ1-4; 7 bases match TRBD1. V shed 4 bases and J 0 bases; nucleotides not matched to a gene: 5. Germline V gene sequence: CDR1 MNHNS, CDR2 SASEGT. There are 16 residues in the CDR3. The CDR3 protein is CASSGDRVPTNEKLFF. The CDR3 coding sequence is TGTGCCAGCAGTGGCGACAGGGTACCAACTAATGAAAAACTGTTTTTT.

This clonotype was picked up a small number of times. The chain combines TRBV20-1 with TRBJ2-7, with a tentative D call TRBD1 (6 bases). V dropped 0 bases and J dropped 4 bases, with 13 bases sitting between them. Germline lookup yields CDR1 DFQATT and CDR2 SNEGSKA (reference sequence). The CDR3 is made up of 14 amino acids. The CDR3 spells CSARESGRGYEQYF. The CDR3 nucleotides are TGCAGTGCTAGAGAGTCCGGCAGGGGATACGAGCAGTACTTC.

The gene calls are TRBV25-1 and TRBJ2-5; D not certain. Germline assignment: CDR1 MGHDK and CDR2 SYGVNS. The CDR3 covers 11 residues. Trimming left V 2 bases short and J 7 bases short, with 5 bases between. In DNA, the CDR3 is TGTGCCAGCAGTGAACTTGGGACCCAGTACTTC. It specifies CASSELGTQYF.

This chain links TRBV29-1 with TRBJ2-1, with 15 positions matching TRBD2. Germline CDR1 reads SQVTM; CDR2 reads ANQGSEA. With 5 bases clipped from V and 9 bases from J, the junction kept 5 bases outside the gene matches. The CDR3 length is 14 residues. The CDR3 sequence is CSVRTSGRAGEQFF. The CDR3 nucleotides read TGCAGCGTTCGGACTAGCGGGAGGGCCGGTGAGCAGTTCTTC.

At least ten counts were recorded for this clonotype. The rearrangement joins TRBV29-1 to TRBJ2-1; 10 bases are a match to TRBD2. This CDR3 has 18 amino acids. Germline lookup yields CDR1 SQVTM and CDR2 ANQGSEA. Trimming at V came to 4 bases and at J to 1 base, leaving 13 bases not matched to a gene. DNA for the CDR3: TGCAGCGTTGGCGGTTCTAGCGGGGGAGCCCGTTCCTACAATGAGCAGTTCTTC. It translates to CSVGGSSGGARSYNEQFF.

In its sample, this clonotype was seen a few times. The CDR3 sequence is CASSLDGKLFF. The CDR3 DNA sequence: TGTGCCAGCAGCTTAGATGGAAAACTGTTTTTT. J is TRBJ1-4 and V is TRBV7-6; no definite D call. V was clipped by 1 base and J by 10 bases, with 4 bases between them. Looked up from germline, CDR1 is SGHVS and CDR2 is FNYEAQ. The CDR3 extends over 11 amino acids.

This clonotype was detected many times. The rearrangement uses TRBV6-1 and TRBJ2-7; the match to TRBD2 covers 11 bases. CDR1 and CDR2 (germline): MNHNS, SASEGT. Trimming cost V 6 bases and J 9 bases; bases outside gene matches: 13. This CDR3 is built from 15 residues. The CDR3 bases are TGTGCCAGCAGCTCGAGCTTAGCGGGGGGGCCCGGGCAGTACTTC. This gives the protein CASSSSLAGGPGQYF.